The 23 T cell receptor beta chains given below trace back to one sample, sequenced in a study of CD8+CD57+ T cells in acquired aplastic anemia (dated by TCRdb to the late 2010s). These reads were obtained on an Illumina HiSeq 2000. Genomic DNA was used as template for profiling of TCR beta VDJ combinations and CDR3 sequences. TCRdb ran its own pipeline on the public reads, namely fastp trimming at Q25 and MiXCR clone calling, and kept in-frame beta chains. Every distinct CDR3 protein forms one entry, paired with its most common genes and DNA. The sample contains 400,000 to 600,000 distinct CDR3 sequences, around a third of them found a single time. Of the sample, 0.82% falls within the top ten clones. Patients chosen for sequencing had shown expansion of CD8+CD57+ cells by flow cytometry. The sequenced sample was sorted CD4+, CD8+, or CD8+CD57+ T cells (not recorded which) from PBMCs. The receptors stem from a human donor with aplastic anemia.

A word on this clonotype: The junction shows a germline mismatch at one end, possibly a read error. The CDR3 sequence: CASSFSWGRQAYERYF. The CDR3 nucleotides read TGTGCCAGCAGTTTTTCGTGGGGCAGGCAAGCCTACGAGCGGTACTTC. The genes are TRBV9 and TRBJ2-7; a weak D match, TRBD1 (5 bases). The CDR3 has 16 amino acids. In germline, CDR1 is SGDLS, CDR2 YYNGEE.

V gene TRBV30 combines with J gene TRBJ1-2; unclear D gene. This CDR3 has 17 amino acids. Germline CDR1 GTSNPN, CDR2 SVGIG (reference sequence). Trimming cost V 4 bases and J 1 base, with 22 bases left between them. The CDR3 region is CAWTNFSGRMINYGYTF. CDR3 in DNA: TGTGCCTGGACAAATTTTAGCGGACGGATGATTAACTATGGCTACACCTTC.

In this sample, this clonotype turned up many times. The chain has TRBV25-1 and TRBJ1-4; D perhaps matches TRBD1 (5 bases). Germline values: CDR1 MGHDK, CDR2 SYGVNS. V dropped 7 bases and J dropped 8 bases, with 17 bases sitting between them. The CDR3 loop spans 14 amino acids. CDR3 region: CASTPGWSGEKLFF. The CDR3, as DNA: TGTGCCAGCACCCCAGGGTGGAGCGGGGAAAAACTGTTTTTT.

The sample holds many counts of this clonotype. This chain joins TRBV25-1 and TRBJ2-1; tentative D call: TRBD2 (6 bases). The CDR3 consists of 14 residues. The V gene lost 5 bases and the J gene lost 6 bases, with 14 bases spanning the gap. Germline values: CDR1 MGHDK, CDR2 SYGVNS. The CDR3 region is CASSNPGVRNEQFF. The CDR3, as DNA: TGTGCCAGCAGTAATCCGGGGGTCCGCAATGAGCAGTTCTTC.

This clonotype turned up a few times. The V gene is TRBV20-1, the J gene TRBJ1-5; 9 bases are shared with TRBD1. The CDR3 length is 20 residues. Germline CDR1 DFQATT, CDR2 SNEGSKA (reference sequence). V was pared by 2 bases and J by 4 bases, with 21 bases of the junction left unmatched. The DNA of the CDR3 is TGCAGTGCTAGACTTACTTGGGACAGGGTAAATAATCGACGAAATCAGCCCCAGCATTTT. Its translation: CSARLTWDRVNNRRNQPQHF.

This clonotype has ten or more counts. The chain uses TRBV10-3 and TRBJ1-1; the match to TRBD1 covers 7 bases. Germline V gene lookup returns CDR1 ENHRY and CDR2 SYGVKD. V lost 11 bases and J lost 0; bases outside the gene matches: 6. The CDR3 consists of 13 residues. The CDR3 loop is CAVRQGLNTEAFF. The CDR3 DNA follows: TGTGCCGTCCGACAGGGCTTGAACACTGAAGCTTTCTTT.

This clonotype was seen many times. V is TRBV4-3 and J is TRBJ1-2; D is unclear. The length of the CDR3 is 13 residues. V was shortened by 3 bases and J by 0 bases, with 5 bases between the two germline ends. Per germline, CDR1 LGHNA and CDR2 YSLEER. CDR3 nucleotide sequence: TGCGCCAGCAGCCAGGGGACTAACTATGGCTACACCTTC. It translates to CASSQGTNYGYTF.

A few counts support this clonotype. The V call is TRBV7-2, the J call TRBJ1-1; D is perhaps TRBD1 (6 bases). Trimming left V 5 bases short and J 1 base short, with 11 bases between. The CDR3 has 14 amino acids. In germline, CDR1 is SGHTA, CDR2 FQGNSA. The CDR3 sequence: CASSKQGWNTEAFF. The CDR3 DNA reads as TGTGCCAGCAGCAAACAGGGTTGGAACACTGAAGCTTTCTTT.

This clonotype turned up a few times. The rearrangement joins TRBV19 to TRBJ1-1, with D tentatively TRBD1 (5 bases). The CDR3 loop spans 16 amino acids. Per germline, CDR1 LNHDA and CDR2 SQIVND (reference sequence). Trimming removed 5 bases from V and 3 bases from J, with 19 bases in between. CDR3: CASSRAWDGSYTEAFF. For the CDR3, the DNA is TGTGCCAGTAGTCGAGCTTGGGACGGAAGTTACACTGAAGCTTTCTTT.

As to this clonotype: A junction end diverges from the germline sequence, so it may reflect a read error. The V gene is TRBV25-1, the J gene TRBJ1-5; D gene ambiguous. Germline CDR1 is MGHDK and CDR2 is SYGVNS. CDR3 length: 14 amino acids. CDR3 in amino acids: CASTLGGSSQPQHF. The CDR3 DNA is TGTGCCAGCACCCTAGGTGGAAGCAGTCAGCCCCAGCATTTT.

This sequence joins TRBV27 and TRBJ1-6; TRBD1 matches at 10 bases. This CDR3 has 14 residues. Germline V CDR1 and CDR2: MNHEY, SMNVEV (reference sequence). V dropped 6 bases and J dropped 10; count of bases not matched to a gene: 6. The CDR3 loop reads CASSPTGGVSPLHF. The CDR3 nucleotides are TGTGCCAGCAGCCCGACAGGGGGCGTCTCACCCCTCCACTTT.

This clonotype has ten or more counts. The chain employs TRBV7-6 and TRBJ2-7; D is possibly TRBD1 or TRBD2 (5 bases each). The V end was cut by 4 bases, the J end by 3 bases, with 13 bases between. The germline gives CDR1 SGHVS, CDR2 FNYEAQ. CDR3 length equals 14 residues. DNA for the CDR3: TGTGCCAGCAGCTCCAACGGGGCTGTCTACGAGCAGTACTTC. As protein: CASSSNGAVYEQYF.

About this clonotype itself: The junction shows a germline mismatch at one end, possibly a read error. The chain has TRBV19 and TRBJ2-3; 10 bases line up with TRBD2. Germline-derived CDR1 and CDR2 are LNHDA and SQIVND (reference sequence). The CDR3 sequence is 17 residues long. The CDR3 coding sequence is TGTGCCAGTAGTATAGGTAGCGGGGGGAATTTAGCAGATGCGCAGTATTTT. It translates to CASSIGSGGNLADAQYF. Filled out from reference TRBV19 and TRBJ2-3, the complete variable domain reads DGGITQSPKYLFRKEGQNVTLSCEQNLNHDAMYWYRQDPGQGLRLIYYSQIVNDFQKGDIAEGYSVSREKKESFPLTVTSAQKNPTAFYLCASSIGSGGNLADAQYFGPGTRLTVL.

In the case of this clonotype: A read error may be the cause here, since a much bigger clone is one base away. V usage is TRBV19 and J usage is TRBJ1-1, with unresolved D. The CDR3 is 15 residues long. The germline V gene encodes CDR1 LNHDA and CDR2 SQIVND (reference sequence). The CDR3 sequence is CASSLKLTLNAEAFF. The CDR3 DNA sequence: TGTGCCAGTAGCCTTAAACTCACGCTGAACGCTGAAGCTTTCTTT.

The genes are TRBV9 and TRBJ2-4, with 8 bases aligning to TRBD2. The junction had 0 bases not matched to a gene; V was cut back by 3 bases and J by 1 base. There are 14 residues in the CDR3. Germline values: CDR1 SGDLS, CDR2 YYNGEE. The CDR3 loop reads CASSASGAKNIQYF. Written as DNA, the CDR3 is TGTGCCAGCAGCGCTAGCGGGGCCAAAAACATTCAGTACTTC.

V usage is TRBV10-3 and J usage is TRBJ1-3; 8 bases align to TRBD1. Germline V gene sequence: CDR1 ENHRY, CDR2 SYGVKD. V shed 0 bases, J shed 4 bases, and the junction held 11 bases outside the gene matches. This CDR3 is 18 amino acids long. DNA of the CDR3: TGTGCCATCAGTGAGTCGAGGGCGGACAGGGCAAGCGGAAACACCATATATTTT. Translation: CAISESRADRASGNTIYF.

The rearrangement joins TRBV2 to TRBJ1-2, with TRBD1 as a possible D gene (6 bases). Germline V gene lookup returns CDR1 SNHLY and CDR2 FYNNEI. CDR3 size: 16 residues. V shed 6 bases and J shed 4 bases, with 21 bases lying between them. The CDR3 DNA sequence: TGTGCCAGCAGGCAAAACACAGGGAGCTATGGCTATGGCTACACCTTC. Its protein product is CASRQNTGSYGYGYTF.

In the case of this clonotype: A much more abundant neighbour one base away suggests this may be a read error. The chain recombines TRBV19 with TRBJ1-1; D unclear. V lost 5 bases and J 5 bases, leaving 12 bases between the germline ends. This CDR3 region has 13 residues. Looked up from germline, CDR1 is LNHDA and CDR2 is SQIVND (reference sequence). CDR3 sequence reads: CASSAWGETEAFF. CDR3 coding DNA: TGTGCCAGTAGTGCGTGGGGAGAAACTGAAGCTTTCTTT.

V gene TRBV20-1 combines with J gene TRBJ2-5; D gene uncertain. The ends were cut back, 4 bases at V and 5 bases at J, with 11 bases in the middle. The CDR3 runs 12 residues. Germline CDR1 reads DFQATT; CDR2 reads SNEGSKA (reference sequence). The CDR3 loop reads CSANPDSETQYF. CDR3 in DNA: TGCAGTGCTAACCCCGATAGTGAGACCCAGTACTTC.

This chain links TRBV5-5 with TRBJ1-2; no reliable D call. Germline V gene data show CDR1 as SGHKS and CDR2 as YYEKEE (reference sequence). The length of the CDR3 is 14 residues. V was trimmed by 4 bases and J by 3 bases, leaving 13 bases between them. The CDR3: CASSRRSVDYGYTF. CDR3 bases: TGTGCCAGCAGCCGCAGAAGTGTTGACTATGGCTACACCTTC.

CDR3 sequence reads: CASSSTGSLPETQYF. The DNA of the CDR3 is TGCGCCAGCAGCTCTACAGGGAGCTTACCAGAGACCCAGTACTTC. V gene TRBV5-1 combines with J gene TRBJ2-5, with TRBD1 as a possible D gene (6 bases). The CDR3 covers 15 residues. Germline-derived CDR1 and CDR2 are SGHRS and YFSETQ. The V gene lost 3 bases and the J gene lost 4 bases, with 16 bases spanning the gap.

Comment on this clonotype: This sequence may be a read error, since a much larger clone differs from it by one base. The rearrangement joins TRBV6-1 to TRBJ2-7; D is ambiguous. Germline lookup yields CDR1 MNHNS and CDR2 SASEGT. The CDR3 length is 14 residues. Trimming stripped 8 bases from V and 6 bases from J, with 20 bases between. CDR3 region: CASSDGQPVIEQYF. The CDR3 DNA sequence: TGTGCCAGCTCGGACGGGCAACCCGTCATCGAGCAGTACTTC.

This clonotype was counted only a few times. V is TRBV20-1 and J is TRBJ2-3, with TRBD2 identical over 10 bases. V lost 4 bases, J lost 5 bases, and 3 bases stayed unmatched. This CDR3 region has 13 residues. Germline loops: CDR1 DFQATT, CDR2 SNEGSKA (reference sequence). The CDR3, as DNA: TGCAGTGCTAAACTAGCGGGGCTAGATACGCAGTATTTT. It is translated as CSAKLAGLDTQYF.